These 25 T cell receptor beta chains originate from one sample sequenced in a study of blood T cells in healthy people across ages. For the second PCR, which ran for about 7 to 11 cycles, a sample-barcoded 5' primer and a J-beta primer mix were used. Each CDR3 protein is one row after TCRdb ran MiXCR on the 5' RACE reads. The table shows 800,000 or so distinct CDR3 sequences, with 20% to 25% occurring only once. These data were also reused for a study on T cells of mothers and their children.

Sequencing input: blood. Source of these receptors: a boy younger than 18 in good health.

This clonotype was seen a few times. The CDR3 DNA is TGTGCCAGCACCCCCCTAGCGGGACGGGTGGGAGAGACCCAGTACTTC. This gives the protein CASTPLAGRVGETQYF. V and J are TRBV28 and TRBJ2-5; 9 positions match TRBD2. V was pared by 7 bases and J by 4 bases, with 13 bases of the junction left unmatched. Per the germline V gene, CDR1 is MDHEN and CDR2 is SYDVKM. The CDR3 spans 16 residues.

This clonotype was found a few times. The J gene is TRBJ2-7, the V gene TRBV5-5; D not certain. CDR3 length: 14 amino acids. V was shortened by 2 bases and J by 2 bases, with 11 bases between the two germline ends. Germline lookup yields CDR1 SGHKS and CDR2 YYEKEE (reference sequence). CDR3 sequence: CASSFAATPYEQYF. In DNA form, the CDR3 reads TGTGCCAGCAGCTTCGCGGCGACCCCCTACGAGCAGTACTTC.

The V gene is TRBV7-4, the J gene TRBJ2-3; D remains ambiguous. Deletions cut 0 bases from V and 0 bases from J, with 10 bases between. CDR3 length: 16 residues. Germline CDR1 SGHVT, CDR2 SQSDAQ. This chain's CDR3 is CASSLALSRSTDTQYF. For the CDR3, the DNA is TGTGCCAGCAGCTTAGCCTTATCCCGTAGCACAGATACGCAGTATTTT.

This clonotype showed up just a few times. DNA of the CDR3: TGTGCCAGCCTGTATGGGGGAACTTACAATGAGCAGTTCTTC. Its protein product is CASLYGGTYNEQFF. The V call is TRBV28, the J call TRBJ2-1; D assignment may be TRBD1 or TRBD2 (5 bases each). Germline V gene lookup returns CDR1 MDHEN and CDR2 SYDVKM. The CDR3 has 14 amino acids. V dropped 8 bases and J dropped 4 bases, with 15 bases sitting between them.

This clonotype was counted a few times. In DNA form, the CDR3 reads TGTGCCATCAGAAGACAGGGGGAGGATGGCTACACCTTC. Translating it yields CAIRRQGEDGYTF. The chain is built from TRBV10-3 and TRBJ1-2; 9 nucleotides line up with TRBD1. The CDR3 has 13 amino acids. In germline, CDR1 is ENHRY, CDR2 SYGVKD. Unmatched junction bases numbered 5, after V lost 6 bases and J lost 6 bases.

Comments on this clonotype: The junction departs from the called germline gene at one end, perhaps through a read error. V is TRBV5-5 and J is TRBJ1-2; D gene uncertain. Germline values: CDR1 SGHKS, CDR2 YYEKEE (reference sequence). The CDR3 spans 14 residues. The CDR3 is CASSLLPGNYDYTF. CDR3 nucleotides: TGTGCCAGCAGCTTGTTACCGGGGAACTATGACTACACCTTC.

Ten or more counts support this clonotype. This chain joins TRBV7-9 and TRBJ1-5; 7 nucleotides line up with TRBD1. V shed 2 bases and J 3 bases; nucleotides not matched to a gene: 4. The germline gives CDR1 SEHNR, CDR2 FQNEAQ (reference sequence). This CDR3 spans 15 amino acids. The DNA for the CDR3 is TGTGCCAGCAGCTTACTTGGGACAGACAATCAGCCCCAGCATTTT. It is translated as CASSLLGTDNQPQHF.

This clonotype has a handful of counts. V and J are TRBV7-2 and TRBJ2-3, with unresolved D. In germline, CDR1 is SGHTA, CDR2 FQGNSA. The CDR3 covers 15 residues. Trimming took 3 bases from V and 0 from J, leaving 10 bases between them. CDR3 protein: CASSLAPTSTDTQYF. The CDR3 nucleotides read TGTGCCAGCAGCTTGGCGCCGACTAGCACAGATACGCAGTATTTT.

The rearrangement uses TRBV28 and TRBJ1-2, with 7 bases fitting TRBD1. CDR3 length: 13 amino acids. Germline V CDR1 and CDR2: MDHEN, SYDVKM. V lost 7 bases to trimming and J lost 4 bases; unmatched junction nucleotides: 6. The CDR3 DNA sequence: TGTGCCAGCACGCAGGGGGACAGCTATGGCTACACCTTC. Translation: CASTQGDSYGYTF.

In its sample, this clonotype was seen a few times. This chain links TRBV27 with TRBJ2-7; no firm D call. This CDR3 is 13 amino acids long. CDR1 and CDR2 from the germline V gene are MNHEY and SMNVEV (reference sequence). The V end lost 5 bases, the J end lost 1 base, and 9 bases lay between the germline ends. The CDR3 sequence: CASSTLTSYEQYF. The CDR3 DNA follows: TGTGCCAGCAGTACGCTGACATCCTACGAGCAGTACTTC.

The chain uses TRBV20-1 and TRBJ2-7; D is ambiguous. Germline V gives CDR1 DFQATT, CDR2 SNEGSKA (reference sequence). This CDR3 is built from 13 residues. The CDR3 sequence is CRPGGRTPYEQYF. DNA for the CDR3: TGCAGGCCCGGTGGAAGGACCCCCTACGAGCAGTACTTC.

This clonotype was detected many times. V usage is TRBV5-1 and J usage is TRBJ1-4; tentative D call: TRBD1 (6 bases). V dropped 4 bases and J dropped 8 bases, with 21 bases sitting between them. The CDR3 spans 16 residues. CDR1 is SGHRS and CDR2 is YFSETQ in the germline V gene. The DNA of the CDR3 is TGCGCCAGCAGCCGGAGTGTGGACAGACGCCCCGAAAAACTGTTTTTT. Its translation: CASSRSVDRRPEKLFF.

The sample holds a few counts of this clonotype. The chain employs TRBV20-1 and TRBJ2-5; TRBD2 is a possible D gene (5 bases). The DNA end favors TRBJ2-1, so the J call may be wrong. The CDR3 length is 13 residues. CDR1 and CDR2 from the germline V gene are DFQATT and SNEGSKA (reference sequence). CDR3 sequence reads: CSARERVYNEQFF. Here the CDR3 DNA reads TGCAGTGCTAGAGAGAGGGTCTACAATGAGCAGTTCTTC.

The J gene is TRBJ2-1, the V gene TRBV5-5, with 7 positions matching TRBD1. Germline V lookup: CDR1 SGHKS, CDR2 YYEKEE (reference sequence). This CDR3 contains 15 residues. V was pared by 2 bases and J by 7 bases, with 9 bases of the junction left unmatched. The CDR3 loop reads CASSFLQGMSNEQFF. CDR3 DNA sequence: TGTGCCAGCAGCTTCCTACAGGGGATGTCAAATGAGCAGTTCTTC.

This clonotype was seen at least ten times. The V and J genes are TRBV11-1 and TRBJ2-5, with a possible D match to TRBD2 (7 bases). Gene TRBJ2-1 matches the end of the DNA better, so the J call may be wrong. This CDR3 contains 12 residues. CDR1 SGHAT and CDR2 FQDESV come from the germline V gene (reference sequence). This CDR3 reads CASSRWGGEQFF. Here the CDR3 DNA reads TGTGCCAGCAGCCGTTGGGGGGGCGAGCAGTTCTTC.

This clonotype has just a few counts. The J gene is TRBJ2-7, the V gene TRBV7-8; 8 bases agree with TRBD1. V was clipped by 5 bases and J by 4 bases; unmatched bases: 16. CDR3 length: 17 residues. Germline V lookup: CDR1 SGHVS, CDR2 FQNEAQ. CDR3 nucleotide sequence: TGTGCCAGCAGCAAGGCCCCCGGGGACAGGAGTCTATACGAGCAGTACTTC. It is translated as CASSKAPGDRSLYEQYF.

This clonotype has a handful of counts. The chain recombines TRBV12-3 or TRBV12-4 with TRBJ2-5; D gene uncertain. The J call may be mistaken, given a closer DNA end match to TRBJ2-1. The CDR3 runs to 11 residues. CDR3 in DNA: TGTGCCGCCAGCACCGCAGGCGAGCAGTTCTTC. Its protein product is CAASTAGEQFF.

This clonotype was detected only a few times. The chain joins TRBV4-3 to TRBJ2-4, with TRBD1 matching over 9 bases. The CDR3 is 15 residues long. Germline CDR1 and CDR2: LGHNA and YSLEER. The V and J ends lost 5 bases and 6 bases, in that order; junction bases with no gene match: 8. CDR3 sequence (DNA): TGCGCCAGCAGCGGCCTGGGACAGGGAGGAAACATTCAGTACTTC. Encoded protein: CASSGLGQGGNIQYF.

The chain links TRBV12-3 or TRBV12-4 to TRBJ1-5, with 10 positions matching TRBD1. V dropped 6 bases and J dropped 5; count of bases not matched to a gene: 4. The CDR3 is 14 amino acids. CDR3 nucleotides: TGTGCCAGCAGCCCCGGACAGGGGGATCAGCCCCAGCATTTT. Its protein is CASSPGQGDQPQHF.

The chain joins TRBV4-2 to TRBJ2-7, with 7 bases that match TRBD1. The ends lost 1 base at V and 10 bases at J; junction bases unmatched: 13. This CDR3 has 15 residues. The germline V gene encodes CDR1 LGHNA and CDR2 YNFKEQ. The CDR3 DNA follows: TGTGCCAGCAGCCAAGTTGTATCGGAGACAGGGTACCAGTACTTC. Translated, it gives CASSQVVSETGYQYF.

The rearrangement links TRBV4-3 to TRBJ2-5; no firm D call. This CDR3 is 16 amino acids long. The V and J ends lost 0 bases and 3 bases respectively, with 14 bases between them. In germline, CDR1 is LGHNA, CDR2 YSLEER. The chain's CDR3 is CASSQDLWVAEETQYF. The CDR3 DNA follows: TGCGCCAGCAGCCAAGATTTGTGGGTCGCGGAAGAGACCCAGTACTTC.

This clonotype has just a few counts. V gene TRBV7-2 combines with J gene TRBJ1-4, with D possibly being TRBD1 (6 bases). Between the trimmed V and J ends, which lost 8 bases and 8 bases, there was a span of 18 bases. The CDR3 sequence is 14 residues long. CDR1 SGHTA and CDR2 FQGNSA come from the germline V gene. CDR3 nucleotides: TGTGCCAGCTCTGGGGGGGACACCTTCGAAAAACTGTTTTTT. Residues: CASSGGDTFEKLFF.

This clonotype was detected a few times. This chain connects TRBV20-1 to TRBJ2-5; the match to TRBD1 covers 8 bases. This CDR3 region has 15 residues. Trimming took 0 bases from V and 5 from J; bases not matched to a gene: 8. Germline lookup yields CDR1 DFQATT and CDR2 SNEGSKA (reference sequence). The CDR3 DNA is TGCAGTGCTAGAGATAGCAGGGGGCGGCTGGAGACCCAGTACTTC. Translated, it gives CSARDSRGRLETQYF.

In its sample, this clonotype was seen a few times. The CDR3 sequence is CASSDLGTKNIQYF. In DNA, the CDR3 is TGTGCCAGCAGTGACCTCGGGACCAAAAACATTCAGTACTTC. The J gene is TRBJ2-4, the V gene TRBV3-1, with D possibly TRBD2 on 5 matching bases. CDR1 is LGHDT, CDR2 YNNKEL, per germline (reference sequence). V lost 6 bases and J lost 2, with 11 bases in between. The CDR3 is 14 residues long. The full variable domain, with the rest looked up from reference TRBV3-1 and TRBJ2-4, is DTAVSQTPKYLVTQMGNDKSIKCEQNLGHDTMYWYKQDSKKFLKIMFSYNNKELIINETVPNRFSPKSPDKAHLNLHINSLELGDSAVYFCASSDLGTKNIQYFGAGTRLSVL.

This clonotype has a handful of counts. CDR3 bases: TGTGCCAGCAGTGGTTCAGGGGACCCCTACGAGCAGTACTTC. Translating gives CASSGSGDPYEQYF. The chain is built from TRBV2 and TRBJ2-7; D might be TRBD1 (6 bases). CDR1 is SNHLY and CDR2 is FYNNEI in the germline V gene. There are 14 residues in the CDR3. The V end was cut by 4 bases, the J end by 2 bases, with 12 bases between.